This record looks at one TCR beta chain sequence and its context. Using its own MiXCR run on the 5' RACE reads, TCRdb lists one record per CDR3 protein. The repertoire holds approximately 260,000 distinct CDR3 sequences, with about 16% as singletons. CDR1 and CDR2 (germline): MDHEN, SYDVKM. V was trimmed by 5 bases and J by 4 bases, leaving 6 bases between them. This CDR3 comprises 12 residues. The entry originates in a study of T-cell memory formation after mild COVID-19. Sequencing was done on a sample of PBMCs or a T cell subset sorted from them (not recorded which). The chain joins TRBV28 to TRBJ2-4; D remains ambiguous. This sequence was found in a man younger than 35 who had mild COVID-19 (a few samples of this study predate the infection). Cell type and time point are not known. The CDR3 DNA reads as TGTGCCAGCAGTGGCTCGAAAAACATTCAGTACTTC. Its translation: CASSGSKNIQYF.